This T cell receptor (beta chain) was sequenced during a study of blood T cell repertoires in COVID-19. For the study at large: COVID-19 samples, acute and convalescent, were from the United States, Italy and Spain. PBMCs, B-cell-depleted T cells, or T cells were the source of the cDNA or gDNA that made up the material.

Original data processing: Nucleated cell number was recorded as an estimate derived from reference gene primer amplification. Measured with immunoSEQ multiplex PCR; TCRdb has only the in-frame clones, and not every one. V, J and clone size are taken as reported in that table, and D and trimming were inferred from the DNA itself. The repertoire consists of 250,000 to 300,000 clones, with over 70% occurring once and the leading ten covering approximately 5.3%. CDR1 is MNHEY and CDR2 is SVGAGI in the germline V gene. Trimming removed 6 bases from V and 8 bases from J, with 19 bases in between. The CDR3 covers 14 residues.

V gene TRBV6-5 combines with J gene TRBJ1-2, with D perhaps matching TRBD1 (6 bases). The specimen was peripheral blood. The TCR was taken from a man at least 80 years old with acute or convalescent COVID-19. The CDR3 DNA reads TGTGCCAGCAGCCTTACCGGACAGTCTGAGGGCTACACCTTC. It encodes CASSLTGQSEGYTF.